This T cell receptor (beta chain) appears in the sequencing data of a study of OX40 agonist ivuxolimab in advanced cancers. If patients had autoimmune disease history or systemic immunosuppression, they were excluded. This clone is deemed large. V dropped 0 bases and J dropped 4 bases, with 6 bases sitting between them. CDR1 and CDR2 from the germline V gene are LNHDA and SQIVND (reference sequence). CDR3 length: 14 amino acids. TCRdb's table, derived via immunoSEQ multiplex PCR, lists solely in-frame clones and lacks some. There are 20,000 to 25,000 clones in the sample; roughly 77% occur only once, and 8% to 10% lies in the top ten.

This chain uses TRBV19 with TRBJ2-2; no clear D. The sequence was collected from an adult with an advanced solid tumor such as melanoma, head and neck, liver or kidney cancer. This material consisted of CD4+ or CD8+ T cells sorted from blood, taken in a trial of the OX40 agonist ivuxolimab. The CDR3 protein is CASSIDVGTGELFF. CDR3 sequence (DNA): TGTGCCAGTAGTATAGACGTGGGCACCGGGGAGCTGTTTTTT.